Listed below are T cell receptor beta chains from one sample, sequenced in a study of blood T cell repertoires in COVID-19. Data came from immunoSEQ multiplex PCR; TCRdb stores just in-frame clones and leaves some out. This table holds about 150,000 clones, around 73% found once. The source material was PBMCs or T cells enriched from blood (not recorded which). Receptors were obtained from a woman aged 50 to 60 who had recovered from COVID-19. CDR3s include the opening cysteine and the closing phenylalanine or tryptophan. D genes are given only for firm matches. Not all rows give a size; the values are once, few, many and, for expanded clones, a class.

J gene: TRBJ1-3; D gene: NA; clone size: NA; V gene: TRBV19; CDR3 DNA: TGTGCCAGTAGTATAGATCAGGAAACCCGCTCTGGAAACACCATATATTTT; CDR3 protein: CASSIDQETRSGNTIYF
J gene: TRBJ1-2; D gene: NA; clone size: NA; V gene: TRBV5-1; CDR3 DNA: TGCGCCAGCAGCTTCTCGACAGACTATGGCTACACCTTC; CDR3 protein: CASSFSTDYGYTF
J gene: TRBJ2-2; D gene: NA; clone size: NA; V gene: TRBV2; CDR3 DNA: TGTGCCAGCACCCCAGCTAGCGTCCAAGGCACCGGGGAGCTGTTTTTT; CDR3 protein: CASTPASVQGTGELFF
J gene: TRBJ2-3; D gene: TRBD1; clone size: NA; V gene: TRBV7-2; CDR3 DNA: TGTGCCAGCAGCTTCAGGAGAGGGGGCGCAGATACGCAGTATTTT; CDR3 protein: CASSFRRGGADTQYF
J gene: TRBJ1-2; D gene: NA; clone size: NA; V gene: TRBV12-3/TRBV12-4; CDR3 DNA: TGTGCCAGCAGTCTTCGTCCGGACTATGGCTACACCTTC; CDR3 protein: CASSLRPDYGYTF
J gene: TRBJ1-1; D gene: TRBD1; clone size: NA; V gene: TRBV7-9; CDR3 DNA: TGTGCCAGCAGTCTGGGACAGGGGTGGGACACTGAAGCTTTCTTT; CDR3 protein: CASSLGQGWDTEAFF
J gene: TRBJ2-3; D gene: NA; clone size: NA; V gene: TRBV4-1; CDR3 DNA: TGCGCCAGCAGCCAAGTGACCTCACAGGATACGCAGTATTTT; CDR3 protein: CASSQVTSQDTQYF
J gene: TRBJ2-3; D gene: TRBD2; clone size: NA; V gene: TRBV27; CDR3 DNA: TGTGCCAGCGGGGGACTAGCGGGGACAGATACGCAGTATTTT; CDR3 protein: CASGGLAGTDTQYF
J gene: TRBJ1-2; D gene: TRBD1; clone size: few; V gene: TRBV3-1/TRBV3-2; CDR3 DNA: TGTGCCAGCAGCCAATGGGGCTTCACAGGGGAGGATGGCTACACCTTC; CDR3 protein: CASSQWGFTGEDGYTF
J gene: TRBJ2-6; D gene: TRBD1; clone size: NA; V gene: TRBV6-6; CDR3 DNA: TGTGCCAGCAGTCGGGACAGGGCAATAGGCTCTGGGGCCAACGTCCTGACTTTC; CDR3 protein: CASSRDRAIGSGANVLTF
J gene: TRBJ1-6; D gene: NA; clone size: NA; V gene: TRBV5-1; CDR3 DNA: TGCGCCAGCAGCTTGCAAGACAGTGGGTCCCTCCACTTT; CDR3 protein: CASSLQDSGSLHF
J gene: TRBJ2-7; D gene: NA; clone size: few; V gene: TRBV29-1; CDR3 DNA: TGCAGCGTTGGAGGAGGGACCCACGAGCAGTACTTC; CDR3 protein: CSVGGGTHEQYF
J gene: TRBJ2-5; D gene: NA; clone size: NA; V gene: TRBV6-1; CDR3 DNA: TGTGCCAGCAGTGCCCACGGGGTCGGCGCGGTCCAAGAGACCCAGTACTTC; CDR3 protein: CASSAHGVGAVQETQYF
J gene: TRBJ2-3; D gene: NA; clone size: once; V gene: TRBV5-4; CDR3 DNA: TGTGCCAGCAGCTTGGATATGCAGGGGGGCTCAGATACGCAGTATTTT; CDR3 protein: CASSLDMQGGSDTQYF
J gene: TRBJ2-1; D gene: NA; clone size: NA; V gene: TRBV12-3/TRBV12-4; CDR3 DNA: TGTGCCAGCAGTTTTGCGCATGCGATCGGGGGTTTCTTC; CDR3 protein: CASSFAHAIGGFF